The 3 T cell receptor beta chains listed next were all sequenced from one sample in a study of Ad26.COV2.S vaccination and SARS-CoV-2 variants. The treatment is: about 20 received Ad26.COV2.S at low or high dose, single or two shots; about five received placebo; per-sample allocation not given. Sample collection was performed on day 63 after the first vaccine or placebo injection. Data came from immunoSEQ multiplex PCR; TCRdb stores just in-frame clones and leaves some out. The data show about 680,000 clones, roughly nine tenths seen once. The source was peripheral blood, collected in a trial of Ad26.COV2.S vaccine versus placebo. The receptor source for this set is a person between 18 and 60 years old who received the Ad26.COV2.S COVID-19 vaccine or a placebo.

This chain joins TRBV27 and TRBJ2-1, with D tentatively TRBD2 (6 bases). The CDR3 spans 13 residues. The V end lost 5 bases, the J end lost 4 bases, and 9 bases lay between the germline ends. The germline CDR1 and CDR2 sequences are MNHEY and SMNVEV (reference sequence). The chain's CDR3 is CASSPGLYNEQFF. The CDR3 DNA reads TGTGCCAGCAGTCCGGGACTTTACAATGAGCAGTTCTTC.

This clone was observed a single time. This sequence joins TRBV7-9 and TRBJ1-1; TRBD1 matches 8 bases. Germline V gene data show CDR1 as SEHNR and CDR2 as FQNEAQ (reference sequence). The CDR3 is 16 amino acids. V was pared by 5 bases and J by 0 bases, with 8 bases of the junction left unmatched. CDR3 residues: CASSPQTGALNTEAFF. DNA for the CDR3: TGTGCCAGCAGCCCCCAGACAGGGGCCCTGAACACTGAAGCTTTCTTT.

The chain has TRBV20-1 and TRBJ2-2; the match to TRBD2 covers 11 bases. V lost 3 bases and J lost 0; bases outside the gene matches: 6. This CDR3 spans 17 amino acids. The germline gives CDR1 DFQATT, CDR2 SNEGSKA (reference sequence). CDR3 nucleotides: TGCAGTGCTAGTGGCCTAGCGGGGGGAACGAACACCGGGGAGCTGTTTTTT. This gives the protein CSASGLAGGTNTGELFF.